These T cell receptor beta chains were read from a single sample in a study of OX40 agonist ivuxolimab in advanced cancers. Sequencing was performed with immunoSEQ multiplex PCR; in TCRdb, only in-frame clones are kept and a portion is missing. The table shows fewer than 60,000 clones, with around 84% occurring only once. The sample here was CD4+ or CD8+ T cells sorted from blood, taken in a trial of the OX40 agonist ivuxolimab. The receptors were sampled from an adult with an advanced solid tumor such as melanoma, head and neck, liver or kidney cancer. Both conserved end residues are part of each CDR3. D genes are given only for firm matches. The size of a clone is reported for some rows only, either as once, few or many, or as a class for expanded clones.

abundance: -; j_gene: TRBJ1-5; d_gene: -; v_gene: TRBV5-1; CDR3aa: CASSFGGQSNQPQHF; CDR3nt: TGCGCCAGCAGCTTTGGGGGGCAGAGCAATCAGCCCCAGCATTTT
abundance: -; j_gene: TRBJ2-7; d_gene: -; v_gene: TRBV4-3; CDR3aa: CASSQDYRGGYEQYF; CDR3nt: TGCGCCAGCAGCCAAGACTACAGGGGGGGGTACGAGCAGTACTTC
abundance: -; j_gene: TRBJ2-7; d_gene: -; v_gene: TRBV19; CDR3aa: CASSMSSGVMYEQYF; CDR3nt: TGTGCCAGTAGTATGTCTTCAGGGGTAATGTACGAGCAGTACTTC
abundance: once; j_gene: TRBJ1-5; d_gene: TRBD1; v_gene: TRBV4-1; CDR3aa: CASSQAQGGQPQHF; CDR3nt: TGCGCCAGCAGCCAAGCGCAGGGGGGTCAGCCCCAGCATTTT
abundance: -; j_gene: TRBJ1-5; d_gene: -; v_gene: TRBV28; CDR3aa: CASRYREGGQPQHF; CDR3nt: TGTGCCAGCCGATACAGGGAGGGAGGTCAGCCCCAGCATTTT
abundance: -; j_gene: TRBJ1-4; d_gene: TRBD1; v_gene: TRBV4-3; CDR3aa: CASQSIEQGTDEKLFF; CDR3nt: TGCGCCAGTCAATCAATAGAACAGGGGACGGATGAAAAACTGTTTTTT
abundance: -; j_gene: TRBJ1-1; d_gene: -; v_gene: TRBV7-9; CDR3aa: CASSPASEAFF; CDR3nt: TGTGCCAGCAGCCCGGCTAGTGAAGCTTTCTTT
abundance: -; j_gene: TRBJ2-5; d_gene: -; v_gene: TRBV13; CDR3aa: CASSLRGQEETQYF; CDR3nt: TGTGCCAGCAGCTTACGGGGTCAAGAAGAGACCCAGTACTTC
abundance: -; j_gene: TRBJ1-2; d_gene: TRBD1; v_gene: TRBV6-6; CDR3aa: CASSYSGQARDYGYTF; CDR3nt: TGTGCCAGCAGTTACTCCGGACAGGCCCGGGACTATGGCTACACCTTC
abundance: -; j_gene: TRBJ1-2; d_gene: TRBD1; v_gene: TRBV4-1; CDR3aa: CASSQEVTGTAYGYTF; CDR3nt: TGCGCCAGCAGCCAAGAAGTTACCGGGACAGCCTATGGCTACACCTTC
abundance: -; j_gene: TRBJ2-5; d_gene: TRBD2; v_gene: TRBV9; CDR3aa: CASSAYSGEETQYF; CDR3nt: TGTGCCAGCAGCGCATATAGCGGGGAAGAGACCCAGTACTTC
abundance: -; j_gene: TRBJ2-7; d_gene: -; v_gene: TRBV19; CDR3aa: CASSGAYEQYF; CDR3nt: TGTGCCAGTAGCGGGGCCTACGAGCAGTACTTC
abundance: -; j_gene: TRBJ1-2; d_gene: -; v_gene: TRBV7-2; CDR3aa: CASSPPGRGGYTF; CDR3nt: TGTGCCAGCAGCCCGCCGGGAAGAGGGGGCTACACCTTC
abundance: -; j_gene: TRBJ2-7; d_gene: TRBD1; v_gene: TRBV11-1; CDR3aa: CATGQVSSYEQYF; CDR3nt: TGTGCCACCGGACAGGTGAGCTCCTACGAGCAGTACTTC
abundance: -; j_gene: TRBJ2-5; d_gene: -; v_gene: TRBV7-9; CDR3aa: CASSLVGRGEETQYF; CDR3nt: TGTGCCAGCAGCTTAGTGGGCCGGGGCGAGGAGACCCAGTACTTC
abundance: -; j_gene: TRBJ2-1; d_gene: -; v_gene: TRBV14; CDR3aa: CASSQDGGSYNEQFF; CDR3nt: TGTGCCAGCAGCCAAGATGGGGGGTCCTACAATGAGCAGTTCTTC
abundance: few; j_gene: TRBJ1-6; d_gene: -; v_gene: TRBV10-1; CDR3aa: CASSGGLGGSSYNSPLHF; CDR3nt: TGCGCCAGCAGTGGTGGTCTGGGGGGCAGCTCCTATAATTCACCCCTCCACTTT
abundance: -; j_gene: TRBJ1-5; d_gene: -; v_gene: TRBV16; CDR3aa: CASSQYDQPQHF; CDR3nt: TGTGCCAGCAGCCAATATGACCAGCCCCAGCATTTT
abundance: -; j_gene: TRBJ2-7; d_gene: -; v_gene: TRBV7-2; CDR3aa: CASSWPGTLDYEQYF; CDR3nt: TGTGCCAGCAGCTGGCCCGGGACTTTGGACTACGAGCAGTACTTC
abundance: few; j_gene: TRBJ2-6; d_gene: -; v_gene: TRBV4-3; CDR3aa: CASSQDFLLSGANVLTF; CDR3nt: TGCGCCAGCAGCCAAGACTTCCTGCTCTCTGGGGCCAACGTCCTGACTTTC
abundance: -; j_gene: TRBJ1-5; d_gene: -; v_gene: TRBV4-3; CDR3aa: CASSQDYRQTAQPQHF; CDR3nt: TGCGCCAGCAGCCAAGATTATCGGCAAACTGCCCAGCCCCAGCATTTT
abundance: -; j_gene: TRBJ1-4; d_gene: -; v_gene: TRBV19; CDR3aa: CASSDIPGGKLFF; CDR3nt: TGTGCCAGTAGTGACATCCCTGGAGGAAAGTTGTTTTTT
abundance: -; j_gene: TRBJ1-5; d_gene: -; v_gene: TRBV7-9; CDR3aa: CASSLEGAPGQPQHF; CDR3nt: TGTGCCAGCAGCTTAGAAGGGGCCCCAGGTCAGCCCCAGCATTTT